This is a list of T cell receptor beta chains from one sample in a study of blood T cell repertoires in COVID-19. Here immunoSEQ multiplex PCR was the method, and the copy in TCRdb shows in-frame clones only, minus some. The profile covers fewer than 350,000 clones, with around 85% appearing a single time and about 2.5% taken by the ten largest. The sequencing sample was made of PBMCs or T cells enriched from blood (not recorded which). The receptors originated from a woman aged 45-59 years who had recovered from COVID-19. The CDR3 runs from the conserved cysteine through the conserved F or W. Each record gives: clone size, J gene, D gene, V gene, CDR3 DNA, CDR3 protein. The D gene is left open where the match is weak. Only part of the rows carry a size: once, few, many, or a class if the clone is expanded.

.,TRBJ2-1,.,TRBV30,TGTGCCTGGAGTGTCAACAGCTACAATGAGCAGTTCTTC,CAWSVNSYNEQFF
.,TRBJ1-5,TRBD1,TRBV4-2,TGTGCCAGCAGCCAAGTAACGCGGGACAGGGTCAATCAGCCCCAGCATTTT,CASSQVTRDRVNQPQHF
.,TRBJ1-4,TRBD1,TRBV19,TGTGCCAGTAGTACCCTTCGACAGGGTAACGAAAAACTGTTTTTT,CASSTLRQGNEKLFF
.,TRBJ1-2,.,TRBV7-9,TGTGCCAGCAGCTTATTAGGACAGAGCTATGGCTACACCTTC,CASSLLGQSYGYTF
.,TRBJ1-5,.,TRBV6-1,TGTGCCAGCAGTGACGCGGCTCAGCCCCAGCATTTT,CASSDAAQPQHF
.,TRBJ1-3,.,TRBV2,TGTGCCAGCCGGTACGGGAGCTCTGGAAACACCATATATTTT,CASRYGSSGNTIYF
few,TRBJ2-5,.,TRBV7-9,TGTGCCAGCAGTTCCATAGCCGGGAAGCCAACGACCCAGTACTTC,CASSSIAGKPTTQYF
.,TRBJ2-1,TRBD2,TRBV7-9,TGTGCCAGCAGCTTAGCCCACTATCGGGAGGGCCTTTCCTACAATGAGCAGTTCTTC,CASSLAHYREGLSYNEQFF
.,TRBJ2-7,.,TRBV11-2,TGTGCCAGCAGCCCGAGTTCGGGTAGGGGTGAGCAGTACTTC,CASSPSSGRGEQYF
.,TRBJ1-4,TRBD1,TRBV9,TGTGCCAGCAGCGAAACCGGGACAGGGCGTGAAAAACTGTTTTTT,CASSETGTGREKLFF
.,TRBJ2-5,TRBD2,TRBV12-3/TRBV12-4,TGTGCCAGTAAGGGGAGCGGGATTGAGACCCAGTACTTC,CASKGSGIETQYF
.,TRBJ2-2,TRBD1,TRBV6-8,TGTGCCAGCAGACCGGGGACAGGCGACACCGGGGAGCTGTTTTTT,CASRPGTGDTGELFF